The clone carrying this T cell receptor beta chain was detected a few times. CDR1 SGDLS and CDR2 YYNGEE come from the germline V gene. The germline V and J ends were trimmed by 0 bases and 4 bases, with 13 bases remaining between them. This CDR3 contains 15 residues. The protocol was immunoSEQ multiplex PCR, while the TCRdb copy is restricted to in-frame clones and leaves out a portion. The table shows 200,000 to 250,000 clones, with roughly 85% occurring only once. The data were obtained in a study of blood T cell repertoires in COVID-19. This TCR was recovered from a woman in her forties or fifties who had been exposed to COVID-19. This rearrangement joins TRBV9 to TRBJ1-2, with D possibly matching TRBD1 (5 bases). Sequencing was done on a sample of PBMCs or T cells enriched from blood (not recorded which). The CDR3, as DNA: TGTGCCAGCAGCGTAGGTTTTCAGGGAGGCTATGGCTACACCTTC. Its protein is CASSVGFQGGYGYTF.